The 24 T cell receptor beta chains in this list originate from one sample, sequenced in a study of T-cell memory formation after mild COVID-19. MiXCR, applied by TCRdb to the 5' RACE reads, yields one record per CDR3 protein. Of about 200,000 distinct CDR3 sequences in the sample, approximately 10% were seen once. The sample was PBMCs or a T cell subset sorted from them (not recorded which). The receptors stem from a man between 18 and 35 years old who had mild COVID-19 (a few samples of this study predate the infection). Cell type and time point are not known.

This clonotype was counted between two and nine times. V is TRBV6-2 or TRBV6-3 and J is TRBJ2-6; 7 bases fit TRBD1. Germline V gene sequence: CDR1 MNHEY, CDR2 SVGEGT. The CDR3 runs 18 residues. V was clipped by 5 bases and J by 1 base; unmatched bases: 11. This CDR3 reads CASSRPGQLISGANVLTF. In nucleotides, the CDR3 is TGTGCCAGCAGTCGCCCGGGACAGCTTATATCTGGGGCCAACGTCCTGACTTTC.

The chain carries TRBV24-1 and TRBJ1-2; D is unclear. The CDR3 totals 12 residues. The germline gives CDR1 KGHDR, CDR2 SFDVKD. Between the trimmed V and J ends, which lost 9 bases and 6 bases, there was a span of 13 bases. The DNA for the CDR3 is TGTGCCACCCCGGCAGCGTTGCATGGCTACACCTTC. It translates to CATPAALHGYTF.

The chain uses TRBV7-3 and TRBJ1-6, with unresolved D. The germline V and J ends were trimmed by 1 base and 8 bases, with 9 bases remaining between them. Per the germline V gene, CDR1 is SGHTA and CDR2 is FQGTGA. The CDR3 length is 14 residues. The CDR3: CASSLKGSDSPLHF. In nucleotides, the CDR3 is TGTGCCAGCAGCTTAAAGGGTAGTGATTCACCCCTCCACTTT.

Only a few counts were recorded for this clonotype. The chain links TRBV12-3 or TRBV12-4 to TRBJ2-1, with D maybe TRBD1 (6 bases). V lost 5 bases and J lost 8, with 10 bases in between. This CDR3 spans 12 amino acids. The CDR3 region has the DNA TGTGCCAGCAGTATACAGGGAGATGAGCAGTTCTTC. The encoded protein is CASSIQGDEQFF.

This clonotype was counted only a few times. The rearrangement uses TRBV7-9 and TRBJ2-5; 11 positions agree with TRBD2. The CDR3 totals 15 residues. Germline loops: CDR1 SEHNR, CDR2 FQNEAQ (reference sequence). V shed 5 bases and J 1 base; nucleotides not matched to a gene: 3. The CDR3 DNA reads TGTGCCAGCAGCCCCGGGACTAGCGGCCAAGAGACCCAGTACTTC. Protein sequence: CASSPGTSGQETQYF.

This clonotype was seen many times. V is TRBV7-2 and J is TRBJ1-5, with 9 bases lining up with TRBD1. CDR3 length: 14 amino acids. The ends lost 8 bases at V and 7 bases at J; junction bases unmatched: 9. Germline CDR1 SGHTA, CDR2 FQGNSA. The CDR3 DNA reads as TGTGCCAGCCGCAAAGACAGGGGGTTCCAGCCCCAGCATTTT. It is translated as CASRKDRGFQPQHF.

The V call is TRBV18, the J call TRBJ2-7; no clear D gene. CDR1 is KGHSH, CDR2 LQKENI, per germline. This CDR3 region has 14 residues. V was clipped by 3 bases and J by 1 base, with 10 bases between them. CDR3 DNA: TGTGCCAGCTCACCGGACGGAATGTCCTACGAGCAGTACGTC. This codes for CASSPDGMSYEQYV.

This clonotype was counted ten times or more. This rearrangement joins TRBV6-2 or TRBV6-3 to TRBJ1-1; no clear D. CDR3 length equals 13 residues. CDR1 and CDR2 from the germline V gene are MNHEY and SVGEGT. Trimming cost V 2 bases and J 6 bases, with 10 bases left between them. CDR3 sequence: CASSYSDGPEAFF. CDR3 DNA: TGTGCCAGCAGTTACAGTGATGGTCCTGAAGCTTTCTTT.

The gene calls are TRBV10-3 and TRBJ1-5, with D hard to call. Germline-derived CDR1 and CDR2 are ENHRY and SYGVKD. V shed 3 bases and J shed 1 base, with 10 bases lying between them. The CDR3 has 15 amino acids. CDR3 sequence reads: CAISDQVMSNQPQHF. Here the CDR3 DNA reads TGTGCCATCAGTGACCAGGTTATGAGCAATCAGCCCCAGCATTTT.

The rearrangement joins TRBV7-3 to TRBJ2-7; tentative D call: TRBD1 (5 bases). The CDR3 spans 13 residues. Germline V gene sequence: CDR1 SGHTA, CDR2 FQGTGA. V lost 5 bases to trimming and J lost 6 bases, with 14 bases between them. The CDR3 is CASSQSGLSEQYF. CDR3 bases: TGTGCCAGCAGCCAATCAGGGTTGAGCGAGCAGTACTTC.

V and J are TRBV6-5 and TRBJ2-2; D not resolved. Germline V gene lookup returns CDR1 MNHEY and CDR2 SVGAGI. Trimming left V 0 bases short and J 1 base short, with 9 bases between. The CDR3 spans 16 residues. The CDR3 sequence: CASSYSRLVNTGELFF. The CDR3 region has the DNA TGTGCCAGCAGTTACTCGAGGTTGGTGAACACCGGGGAGCTGTTTTTT.

This sequence joins TRBV30 and TRBJ2-3, with 11 bases lining up with TRBD1. The J segment lost 7 bases and the V segment lost 5 bases, leaving 8 bases of the junction unmatched. Germline CDR1 reads GTSNPN; CDR2 reads SVGIG (reference sequence). The length of the CDR3 is 14 residues. CDR3 sequence reads: CAWGRDRGKNTQYF. CDR3 coding DNA: TGTGCCTGGGGCAGGGACAGGGGGAAGAATACGCAGTATTTT.

A few counts support this clonotype. This chain connects TRBV5-1 to TRBJ2-7; TRBD2 is a possible D gene (6 bases). Germline CDR1 reads SGHRS; CDR2 reads YFSETQ. The CDR3 loop spans 13 amino acids. V shed 3 bases and J shed 7 bases, with 14 bases lying between them. The CDR3, as DNA: TGCGCCAGCAGCTCCGGGCCCGGGGGAGAGCAGTACGTC. Protein: CASSSGPGGEQYV.

The rearrangement uses TRBV9 and TRBJ1-4; D perhaps matches TRBD1 (5 bases). The CDR3 length is 17 residues. Trimming cost V 3 bases and J 4 bases, with 19 bases left between them. Germline lookup yields CDR1 SGDLS and CDR2 YYNGEE. CDR3 DNA: TGTGCCAGCAGCGAGGGCCCCCGGGGGGGTAGTAATGAAAAACTGTTTTTT. Translated, it gives CASSEGPRGGSNEKLFF.

This chain uses TRBV5-1 with TRBJ2-7; D not resolved. CDR3 length equals 13 residues. V shed 1 base and J shed 8 bases, with 13 bases lying between them. CDR1 is SGHRS, CDR2 YFSETQ, per germline. CDR3 coding DNA: TGCGCCAGCAGCTTGTACTCCTCTACCCAGCAGTACGTC. Amino acid sequence: CASSLYSSTQQYV.

The chain couples TRBV6-1 to TRBJ2-7; no clear D gene. Germline V lookup: CDR1 MNHNS, CDR2 SASEGT. The CDR3 length is 12 residues. V lost 2 bases and J lost 3, with 5 bases in between. The CDR3 loop reads CASSENRYEQYV. The CDR3 nucleotides read TGTGCCAGCAGTGAAAACCGCTACGAGCAGTACGTC.

This clonotype was recorded many times. This chain links TRBV5-3 with TRBJ1-4; D is ambiguous. TRBV5-3 is assigned to the ORF class and has an uncertain function. Trimming left V 4 bases short and J 11 bases short, with 18 bases between. The CDR3 runs to 14 residues. Here the CDR3 DNA reads TGTGCCAGAAGCCCGGACGGAATAATGAGGAAACTGTTTTTT. Protein product: CARSPDGIMRKLFF.

The chain links TRBV5-1 to TRBJ2-2; D is uncertain. Trimming took off 0 bases at V and 2 bases at J, with 8 bases between the two ends. The CDR3 has 15 amino acids. In germline, CDR1 is SGHRS, CDR2 YFSETQ. The CDR3 protein is CASSLEAENTGELFF. The CDR3 nucleotides are TGCGCCAGCAGCTTGGAGGCGGAAAACACCGGGGAGCTGTTTTTT.

This clonotype was picked up many times. This chain connects TRBV5-5 to TRBJ2-1, with D maybe TRBD1 (6 bases). The V gene lost 4 bases and the J gene lost 3 bases, with 11 bases spanning the gap. The CDR3 sequence is 14 residues long. Germline V lookup: CDR1 SGHKS, CDR2 YYEKEE (reference sequence). CDR3 protein: CASSKDSVYNEQFF. For the CDR3, the DNA is TGTGCCAGCAGCAAGGACAGCGTCTACAATGAGCAGTTCTTC. Together with reference TRBV5-5 and TRBJ2-1, the CDR3 gives the full variable domain: DAGVTQSPTHLIKTRGQQVTLRCSPISGHKSVSWYQQVLGQGPQFIFQYYEKEERGRGNFPDRFSARQFPNYSSELNVNALLLGDSALYLCASSKDSVYNEQFFGPGTRLTVL.

V is TRBV6-5 and J is TRBJ2-7; 12 bases line up with TRBD2. Germline V gene sequence: CDR1 MNHEY, CDR2 SVGAGI. V gave up 6 bases and J gave up 5 bases; unmatched junction bases: 8. The CDR3 covers 15 residues. Here the CDR3 DNA reads TGTGCCAGCAGGGACCCTAGCGGGGGGGCCCACGAGCAGTACTTC. This encodes CASRDPSGGAHEQYF.

This clonotype occurred many times. The chain combines TRBV12-3 or TRBV12-4 with TRBJ2-7; 9 bases map to TRBD2. The CDR3 is 15 residues long. Trimming cost V 6 bases and J 1 base; bases outside gene matches: 7. This CDR3 reads CASRESGGPSYEQYF. In DNA form, the CDR3 reads TGTGCCAGCAGGGAGAGCGGGGGGCCTTCCTACGAGCAGTACTTC.

V and J are TRBV20-1 and TRBJ1-1, with D tentatively TRBD1 (6 bases). This CDR3 comprises 13 residues. CDR1 DFQATT and CDR2 SNEGSKA come from the germline V gene (reference sequence). The germline V and J ends were trimmed by 6 bases and 1 base, with 12 bases remaining between them. CDR3 loop: CSANGQTNTEAFF. Written as DNA, the CDR3 is TGCAGTGCAAACGGACAGACGAACACTGAAGCTTTCTTT.

V gene TRBV5-4 combines with J gene TRBJ1-4, with TRBD1 matching 9 bases. The V segment lost 3 bases and the J segment 9 bases; nucleotides outside the gene matches: 12. Germline assignment: CDR1 SGHNT and CDR2 YYREEE (reference sequence). CDR3 size: 16 residues. Here the CDR3 reads CASSSDPSGTGKKLFF. The CDR3 DNA reads TGTGCCAGCAGCTCTGATCCCTCCGGGACAGGGAAAAAACTGTTTTTT. Full variable domain (outside the CDR3, taken from reference TRBV5-4 and TRBJ1-4): ETGVTQSPTHLIKTRGQQVTLRCSSQSGHNTVSWYQQALGQGPQFIFQYYREEENGRGNFPPRFSGLQFPNYSSELNVNALELDDSALYLCASSSDPSGTGKKLFFGSGTQLSVL.

J is TRBJ1-6 and V is TRBV27; TRBD1 might be the D (6 bases). The length of the CDR3 is 15 residues. With 4 bases removed from V and 6 bases from J, the gap between germline ends came to 13 bases. Germline-derived CDR1 and CDR2 are MNHEY and SMNVEV (reference sequence). Here the CDR3 DNA reads TGTGCCAGCAGTTCGCACAGGGCTCTTAATTCACCCCTCCACTTT. Its protein product is CASSSHRALNSPLHF.